A single sample is the source of the 23 T cell receptor beta chains below, sequenced in a study of post-analysis software for immune sequencing data. Study conclusions and caveats: Higher frequency in patients than in controls was seen for roughly five TRBV segments, with TRBV5-6, TRBV5-1 and TRBV20-1 among them.

No antigen has been assigned to these receptors. Unique-molecular-identifier-tagged TCR beta cDNA libraries were used. TCRdb called the PCR reads again in MiXCR, with one record for every CDR3 protein. Of a few hundred thousand distinct CDR3 sequences in the sample, over 30% are singletons; the top ten hold less than 8%. The source material was blood. All receptors come from a girl aged 2 to 10 with multiple sclerosis.

This clonotype appeared a few times. The chain carries TRBV7-3 and TRBJ2-6; 11 bases agree with TRBD1. Germline assignment: CDR1 SGHTA and CDR2 FQGTGA. The CDR3 is made up of 20 amino acids. The trim removed 2 bases at V and 0 bases at J, leaving 9 bases unmatched. The CDR3 DNA reads TGTGCCAGCAGCTTAGGAACCGGACAGGGGGCGATCTCTGGGGCCAACGTCCTGACTTTC. It is translated as CASSLGTGQGAISGANVLTF. Complete variable domain (other parts from reference TRBV7-3 and TRBJ2-6): GAGVSQTPSNKVTEKGKYVELRCDPISGHTALYWYRQSLGQGPEFLIYFQGTGAADDSGLPNDRFFAVRPEGSVSTLKIQRTERGDSAVYLCASSLGTGQGAISGANVLTFGAGSRLTVL.

The V call is TRBV5-1, the J call TRBJ1-1; TRBD1 is a possible D gene (6 bases). Germline loops: CDR1 SGHRS, CDR2 YFSETQ. The CDR3 extends over 15 amino acids. V lost 1 base and J 3 bases, leaving 13 bases between the germline ends. The CDR3 reads CASSLLGRGDTEAFF. The CDR3 DNA reads as TGCGCCAGCAGCTTGCTCGGCAGGGGTGACACTGAAGCTTTCTTT.

The chain has TRBV6-1 and TRBJ1-2; D is undetermined. This CDR3 is built from 13 residues. CDR1 and CDR2 from the germline V gene are MNHNS and SASEGT. V was cut by 5 bases and J by 3 bases, with 10 bases left in between. CDR3 in amino acids: CASSPGYDYGYTF. In DNA, the CDR3 is TGTGCCAGCAGTCCGGGTTATGACTATGGCTACACCTTC.

This clonotype turned up a few times. The genes are TRBV7-8 and TRBJ1-2; no reliable D call. The CDR3 runs 12 residues. CDR1 is SGHVS, CDR2 FQNEAQ, per germline. V was trimmed by 0 bases and J by 6 bases, leaving 5 bases between them. This chain's CDR3 is CASSLAGNGYTF. As DNA, the CDR3 is TGTGCCAGCAGCTTAGCAGGGAATGGCTACACCTTC. Full variable domain (missing parts from reference TRBV7-8 and TRBJ1-2): GAGVSQSPRYKVAKRGQDVALRCDPISGHVSLFWYQQALGQGPEFLTYFQNEAQLDKSGLPSDRFFAERPEGSVSTLKIQRTQQEDSAVYLCASSLAGNGYTFGSGTRLTVV.

A few counts support this clonotype. The gene calls are TRBV6-1 and TRBJ2-1; 8 bases are shared with TRBD1. Germline loops: CDR1 MNHNS, CDR2 SASEGT. Trimming cost V 4 bases and J 2 bases; bases outside gene matches: 10. This CDR3 is 17 amino acids long. The CDR3 reads CASSGSTLQGAYNEQFF. The CDR3 bases are TGTGCCAGCAGTGGAAGTACCCTACAGGGGGCCTACAATGAGCAGTTCTTC.

This clonotype was seen only a few times. The rearrangement joins TRBV5-1 to TRBJ2-7; 9 bases align to TRBD2. This CDR3 comprises 14 residues. V gave up 7 bases and J gave up 3 bases; unmatched junction bases: 8. Germline values: CDR1 SGHRS, CDR2 YFSETQ. The CDR3 spells CASSIAGERYEQYF. CDR3 nucleotide sequence: TGCGCCAGCTCCATAGCGGGAGAACGCTACGAGCAGTACTTC.

This clonotype showed up just a few times. The chain couples TRBV11-2 to TRBJ2-7, with D possibly being TRBD1 (6 bases). Germline values: CDR1 SGHAT, CDR2 FQNNGV. CDR3 length: 18 residues. The ends were cut back, 3 bases at V and 2 bases at J, with 23 bases in the middle. For the CDR3, the DNA is TGTGCCAGCAGCTTTCGTTCGATGAGCAATACAGGGCCCTACGAGCAGTACTTC. Protein sequence: CASSFRSMSNTGPYEQYF.

The chain joins TRBV6-2 or TRBV6-3 to TRBJ2-3; 11 bases match TRBD1. The V gene end was trimmed by 6 bases and the J gene end by 6 bases; junction bases not matched to a gene: 8. The germline gives CDR1 MNHEY, CDR2 SVGEGT. CDR3 size: 15 residues. The CDR3 region has the DNA TGTGCCAGCAGCCACGGGACAGGGGGATGGGATACGCAGTATTTT. It encodes CASSHGTGGWDTQYF.

As concerns this clonotype: It may be a read error: a sequence one base away is much more abundant. The CDR3, as DNA: TGTGCCAGCAGCGGGAGGGGACACGGGAACTCCAGGAGCTCCTACGAGCAGTACTTC. Protein sequence: CASSGRGHGNSRSSYEQYF. The J gene is TRBJ2-7, the V gene TRBV16; D is perhaps TRBD2 (7 bases). Trimming cost V 5 bases and J 0 bases, with 26 bases left between them. Germline CDR1 reads KGHSY; CDR2 reads FQNENV. CDR3 length equals 19 residues.

The table lists this clonotype with a few counts. The chain carries TRBV15 and TRBJ2-1; 9 positions agree with TRBD2. V trimming: 5 bases; J trimming: 4 bases; junction bases outside the gene matches: 9. Germline V gene data show CDR1 as LNHNV and CDR2 as YYDKDF (reference sequence). CDR3 length: 16 residues. In DNA form, the CDR3 reads TGTGCCACCAGCCAGCCTCAGCGGGAGGCATACAATGAGCAGTTCTTC. This sequence encodes CATSQPQREAYNEQFF.

This CDR3 reads CSASTGRAYEQYF. CDR3 DNA sequence: TGCAGTGCTAGTACGGGGAGGGCCTACGAGCAGTACTTC. V usage is TRBV20-1 and J usage is TRBJ2-7, with TRBD2 matching 7 bases. Trimming took 3 bases from V and 2 from J; bases not matched to a gene: 4. The CDR3 consists of 13 residues. Germline CDR1 DFQATT, CDR2 SNEGSKA (reference sequence).

This clonotype was detected only a few times. The rearrangement links TRBV5-1 to TRBJ2-3; D is possibly TRBD1 (6 bases). Trimming shortened V by 0 bases and J by 5 bases, and 13 bases separated the two germline ends. CDR1 is SGHRS and CDR2 is YFSETQ in the germline V gene. This CDR3 is 15 amino acids long. The CDR3 loop is CASSLVGQGKDTQYF. CDR3 DNA: TGCGCCAGCAGCTTGGTTGGTCAGGGGAAAGATACGCAGTATTTT.

This clonotype showed up just a few times. The chain links TRBV7-2 to TRBJ2-5; the match to TRBD2 covers 9 bases. The J call is uncertain, as TRBJ2-7 better fits the DNA end. CDR1 and CDR2 from the germline V gene are SGHTA and FQGNSA. CDR3 length equals 15 residues. The CDR3 loop is CASSLVAGEGYEQYF. The CDR3 coding sequence is TGTGCCAGCAGCTTAGTAGCGGGAGAGGGATACGAGCAGTACTTC.

This clonotype has just a few counts. V and J are TRBV28 and TRBJ2-1; TRBD2 agrees at 8 bases. CDR1 and CDR2 (germline): MDHEN, SYDVKM. The CDR3 runs to 16 residues. Losses at the gene ends were 6 bases for V and 0 bases for J; bases not matched to a gene: 7. CDR3 coding DNA: TGTGCCAGCAGCCCGGGGGGGCAGGGCTCCTACAATGAGCAGTTCTTC. Translation: CASSPGGQGSYNEQFF.

The chain recombines TRBV15 with TRBJ2-5; D is possibly TRBD1 or TRBD2 (5 bases each). Germline V gene lookup returns CDR1 LNHNV and CDR2 YYDKDF (reference sequence). There are 14 residues in the CDR3. Between the trimmed V and J ends, which lost 9 bases and 7 bases, there was a span of 21 bases. The CDR3 DNA follows: TGTGCCACTACCGGGACCCGTCCCTTCGGGACCCAGTACTTC. Its protein product is CATTGTRPFGTQYF.

This clonotype was found a few times. The chain couples TRBV4-1 to TRBJ1-5, with D hard to call. Germline V lookup: CDR1 MGHRA, CDR2 YSYEKL. The V end lost 0 bases, the J end lost 7 bases, and 10 bases lay between the germline ends. The CDR3 covers 14 residues. Written as DNA, the CDR3 is TGCGCCAGCAGCCAAGATTGGGGTGGGCAGCCCCAGCATTTT. The encoded protein is CASSQDWGGQPQHF.

This clonotype has just a few counts. The chain employs TRBV29-1 and TRBJ2-1; D is ambiguous. Germline V gene sequence: CDR1 SQVTM, CDR2 ANQGSEA. With 7 bases removed from V and 2 bases from J, the gap between germline ends came to 12 bases. The CDR3 is 13 amino acids. CDR3 sequence (DNA): TGCAGCGCTGATCCCGGGCCCTACAATGAGCAGTTCTTC. Translation: CSADPGPYNEQFF.

The V call is TRBV2, the J call TRBJ2-1; 8 bases map to TRBD2. V lost 1 base, J lost 4 bases, and 6 bases stayed unmatched. CDR1 is SNHLY and CDR2 is FYNNEI in the germline V gene. CDR3 length: 16 residues. The CDR3 region is CASSEEATSGYNEQFF. CDR3 DNA: TGTGCCAGCAGTGAAGAGGCTACTAGCGGATACAATGAGCAGTTCTTC.

The chain is built from TRBV19 and TRBJ2-1; the match to TRBD2 covers 9 bases. Germline CDR1 LNHDA, CDR2 SQIVND (reference sequence). V shed 5 bases and J 8 bases; nucleotides not matched to a gene: 16. The CDR3 is made up of 17 amino acids. The CDR3 loop is CASSERAGTSRFDEQFF. The CDR3 DNA follows: TGTGCCAGTAGTGAAAGGGCCGGGACTAGCCGTTTCGATGAGCAGTTCTTC.

CDR3 coding DNA: TGTGCCAGCAAAGTGGTGTCCTACAATGAGCAGTTCTTC. It codes for CASKVVSYNEQFF. The rearrangement links TRBV7-9 to TRBJ2-1; D is unresolved. Germline V gene sequence: CDR1 SEHNR, CDR2 FQNEAQ (reference sequence). The V gene lost 7 bases and the J gene lost 1 base, with 8 bases spanning the gap. CDR3 length equals 13 residues.

The rearrangement uses TRBV7-9 and TRBJ1-6; D is possibly TRBD1 (5 bases). Per germline, CDR1 SEHNR and CDR2 FQNEAQ (reference sequence). V gave up 1 base and J gave up 5 bases, with 9 bases separating them. This CDR3 contains 15 residues. The CDR3 spells CASSLVATDNSPLHF. DNA for the CDR3: TGTGCCAGCAGCTTAGTGGCGACAGATAATTCACCCCTCCACTTT.

The rearrangement joins TRBV10-3 to TRBJ2-7; D is possibly TRBD1 (5 bases). Trimming pared 6 bases from V and 0 bases from J, leaving 6 bases between. The CDR3 length is 12 residues. Germline V gene lookup returns CDR1 ENHRY and CDR2 SYGVKD. Written as DNA, the CDR3 is TGTGCCATCAGGGACAACTCCTACGAGCAGTACTTC. Translating gives CAIRDNSYEQYF.

In this sample, this clonotype turned up a few times. CDR3 protein: CSVGTSGVQETQYF. CDR3 nucleotide sequence: TGCAGCGTTGGAACTAGCGGAGTGCAAGAGACCCAGTACTTC. The chain recombines TRBV29-1 with TRBJ2-5; 8 nucleotides match TRBD2. V dropped 4 bases and J dropped 2; count of bases not matched to a gene: 6. CDR1 is SQVTM and CDR2 is ANQGSEA in the germline V gene. The CDR3 is made up of 14 amino acids.